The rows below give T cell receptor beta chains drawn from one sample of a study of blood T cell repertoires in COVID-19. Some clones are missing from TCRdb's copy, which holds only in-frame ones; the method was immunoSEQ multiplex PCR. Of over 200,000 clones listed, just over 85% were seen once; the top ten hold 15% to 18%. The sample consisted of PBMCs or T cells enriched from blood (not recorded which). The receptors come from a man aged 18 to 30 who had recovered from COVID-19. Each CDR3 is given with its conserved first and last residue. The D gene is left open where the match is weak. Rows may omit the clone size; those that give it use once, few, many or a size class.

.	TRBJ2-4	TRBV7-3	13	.	TGTGCCAGCAGCACCGGCGACAGGAACATTCAGTACTTC	CASSTGDRNIQYF
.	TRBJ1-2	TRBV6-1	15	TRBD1	TGTGCCAGCAGTGAAGTGTGGGGACAGGCGAGGGGCTACACCTTC	CASSEVWGQARGYTF
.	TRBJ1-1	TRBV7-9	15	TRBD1	TGTGCCAGCAGCAGATCGGTAGGACAGGGGGCGCCTGCTTTCTTT	CASSRSVGQGAPAFF
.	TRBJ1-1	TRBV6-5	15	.	TGTGCCAGCAGTTCCGGTCGACAGATGAACACTGAAGCTTTCTTT	CASSSGRQMNTEAFF
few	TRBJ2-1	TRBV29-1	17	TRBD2	TGCAGCGTTGAAGGGACTAGCGGGATGAGCTCCTACAATGAGCAGTTCTTC	CSVEGTSGMSSYNEQFF
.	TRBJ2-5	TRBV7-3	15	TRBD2	TGTGCCAGCAGCAAAACTAGCGGGAGGGAAGAGACCCAGTACTTC	CASSKTSGREETQYF
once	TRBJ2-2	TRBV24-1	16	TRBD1	TGTGCCACCAGTGATCTGGACAGGTTGAACACCGGGGAGCTGTTTTTT	CATSDLDRLNTGELFF
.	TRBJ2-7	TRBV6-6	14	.	TGTGCCAGCAGTGAGACAGATACCTCCTACGAGCAGTACTTC	CASSETDTSYEQYF
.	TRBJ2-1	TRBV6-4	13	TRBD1	TGTGCCAGCAGTTTGGACAGGAACAATGAGCAGTTCTTC	CASSLDRNNEQFF
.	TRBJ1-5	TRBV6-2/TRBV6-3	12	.	TGTGCCAGCAGTCCCGGCGGTCAGCCCCAGCATTTT	CASSPGGQPQHF
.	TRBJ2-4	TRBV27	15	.	TGTGCCAACCTGTGTGACATGTGGCCCAAAAACATTCAGTACTTC	CANLCDMWPKNIQYF